Shown below are 5 T cell receptor beta chains from a single sample sequenced in a study of blood T cell repertoires in COVID-19. Produced via immunoSEQ multiplex PCR; TCRdb's table is partial and in-frame only. The table shows 25,000 or so clones, with about 85% occurring only once. The sample consisted of peripheral blood. Every receptor here comes from a man in his 70s with acute or convalescent COVID-19.

V gene TRBV7-2 combines with J gene TRBJ2-6; 9 nucleotides agree with TRBD2. The V and J ends lost 4 bases and 2 bases, in that order; junction bases with no gene match: 3. The CDR3 has 16 residues. Germline loops: CDR1 SGHTA, CDR2 FQGNSA. DNA of the CDR3: TGTGCCAGCAGCTCCTTAGCGGGAGCTGGGGCCAACGTCCTGACTTTC. Translating it yields CASSSLAGAGANVLTF.

This chain uses TRBV6-5 with TRBJ2-7; D perhaps matches TRBD2 (6 bases). The V gene lost 5 bases and the J gene lost 3 bases, with 17 bases spanning the gap. The CDR3 runs 15 residues. Germline V gives CDR1 MNHEY, CDR2 SVGAGI. The CDR3 here is CASSRSGTGDYEQYF. Here the CDR3 DNA reads TGTGCCAGCAGTAGATCCGGGACGGGAGACTACGAGCAGTACTTC.

The chain links TRBV3-1 (or the pseudogene TRBV3-2) to TRBJ1-4; 7 bases fit TRBD1. Germline assignment: CDR1 LGHDT and CDR2 YNNKEL (reference sequence). The V gene end was trimmed by 1 base and the J gene end by 7 bases; junction bases not matched to a gene: 6. The CDR3 consists of 15 residues. The CDR3: CASSQAGGRGEKLFF. CDR3 sequence (DNA): TGTGCCAGCAGCCAAGCAGGGGGGCGAGGTGAAAAACTGTTTTTT.

The rearrangement links TRBV5-4 to TRBJ2-7, with TRBD2 matching over 8 bases. This CDR3 is 15 amino acids long. V lost 4 bases and J lost 2; bases outside the gene matches: 8. Per the germline V gene, CDR1 is SGHNT and CDR2 is YYREEE (reference sequence). The CDR3 loop is CASSGPGLGAYEQYF. CDR3 sequence (DNA): TGTGCCAGCAGCGGACCGGGACTAGGAGCCTACGAGCAGTACTTC.

The chain is built from TRBV7-8 and TRBJ1-5; weak D call: TRBD1 (6 bases). CDR1 is SGHVS, CDR2 FQNEAQ, per germline. V lost 1 base and J 4 bases, leaving 23 bases between the germline ends. The CDR3 is 19 amino acids. The CDR3 protein is CASSLVAVAKGQGNQPQHF. In nucleotides, the CDR3 is TGTGCCAGCAGCTTAGTCGCCGTAGCCAAGGGGCAGGGGAATCAGCCCCAGCATTTT. The full variable domain, its missing parts supplied by reference TRBV7-8 and TRBJ1-5, is GAGVSQSPRYKVAKRGQDVALRCDPISGHVSLFWYQQALGQGPEFLTYFQNEAQLDKSGLPSDRFFAERPEGSVSTLKIQRTQQEDSAVYLCASSLVAVAKGQGNQPQHFGDGTRLSIL.